This TCR beta chain originates from a study of cytomegalovirus exposure and HLA in healthy donors (dated by TCRdb to about 2017). Context from the whole study: An earlier analysis of roughly 630 of the donors reported more than 250 Gb of sequence data and roughly 100 million unique TCR beta sequences from 150 million to 200 million T cells. Every discovery cohort repertoire had been produced on one sequencing platform. Among under 450 genotyped donors of the cohort, an average of about 240,000 unique TCR beta nucleotide sequences were sequenced per donor, about a sixth of them non-productive. Alongside the repertoire data, information on donor age, sex, ethnicity and CMV serostatus was compiled. Class I and class II HLA loci were covered by the typing at four-digit resolution. Roughly five DR-DQ haplotypes were treated as single units for association and clustering because of strong linkage in the cohort. Typing coverage differed by locus: A, B, C, DRB1 and DQB1 were typed in about 620-630 donors, DQA1 in about 500, DPA1 in around 580, and DPB1 in about 450. A later genetic analysis took genome-wide SNP genotypes for about 55% of the roughly 700 donors and used that subset as a discovery cohort. Roughly 300 gigabases of sequencing data and around 85 million unique TCR sequences made up an early release that covered roughly 670 HLA-typed donors. In an earlier analysis of over 550 of the donors, high-throughput TCR beta sequencing was used to judge whether each TCR beta V gene segment behaved as functional or pseudogenic. To predict cytomegalovirus infection status, the study combined high-throughput TCR immunosequencing, statistical association of individual TCRs with disease status, and machine learning. Along with the roughly 710-subject first cohort, a separate validation cohort of roughly 110 different subjects was used. The genetic ancestry cluster associated with self-reported Caucasian donors included roughly 84% of the roughly 400 genotyped donors. The study was designed to test whether signatures of past pathogen exposure could be identified by cataloging public T cell receptors. The study used immunosequencing to profile the T cell repertoires of several hundred subjects and linked those repertoires to cytomegalovirus serostatus. A later analysis re-analyzed previously published TCR beta repertoires from 660 or so donors and added high-resolution HLA genotyping to study TCR occurrence patterns. In the later analysis, no new phenotypic data were used to find candidate immune exposures; instead, reliance was placed on TCR beta sequences and their occurrence across donors. Broader findings and caveats from the paper: Only TCR beta chains were sequenced in this cohort, and the absence of alpha or paired-chain data limited detectable features. A group of highly shared sequence variants was considered likely to be a technical artifact of the sequencing pipeline. In both the original and validation cohorts, the classifier was reported to diagnose cytomegalovirus status with high specificity and sensitivity. The 87-base-pair reads could not distinguish some IMGT-functional V segments, including TRBV6-2 and TRBV6-3, so those segments were excluded. A further reported finding was that TCR beta sequences accurately predicted the HLA-A and HLA-B alleles for most subjects in the first cohort. The authors suggested that the approach could potentially be generalized to other disease states and immunological phenotypes. Sequencing depth was assumed to be roughly uniform across donors in the presence/absence analyses, though that assumption may not hold. The study gave a list of around 170 TCR beta chains associated with cytomegalovirus. Correlated functional status among segregating V segments might reflect linkage disequilibrium, but an unknown experimental factor could not be ruled out. Assigning TCR associations to individual alleles was difficult when HLA alleles, especially DR and DQ, strongly co-occurred. Because counts were too low, about 15 rarely observed V segments, including chromosome 9 orphons, were left out of the earlier analysis of about 500 of the donors. In a later analysis, TCR association rates were found to vary across HLA loci, with the most associated TCRs seen for DRB1 alleles and the fewest for HLA-C alleles. Compared with the 666-donor mean, donors in an Asian-associated ancestry cluster had fewer N-insertions in productive TCRs, according to a later genetic analysis. Most TCR sequences were observed very rarely across donors, whereas some public TCRs were present in many individuals. A later genetic analysis associated a missense DCLRE1C variant with V-gene and J-gene trimming of TCR beta chains, and an independent cohort replicated the association. A later analysis reported that several top co-occurrence clusters appeared linked to parvovirus B19, influenza, CMV and Epstein-Barr virus. At a false discovery rate of 0.05, a later analysis linked 15,000 to 20,000 TCR beta sequences to specific HLA alleles. In a later analysis, HLA-associated TCR beta chains showed more clonal expansion and lower generation probabilities than non-associated chains that were equally common. A few of the identified cytomegalovirus-associated TCR beta chains were confirmed in vitro to be specific for cytomegalovirus antigens. An earlier analysis of around 500 of the donors showed that most TCR beta V segments appeared in productive rearrangements either about 87% or about 30% of the time, which broadly matched IMGT annotations. Immune exposure information for the cohort was limited to CMV serostatus. Most CMV-associated TCR beta chains appeared to be HLA-restricted in a later analysis, and the HLA associations seemed to be driven largely by CMV exposure. Because HLA typing was unavailable for some donors at each locus, only the typed subset was used in association tests.

The cohort comprised some 680 healthy bone marrow donors. At the time of sampling, all cohort members were nominally healthy, though unrecorded immune exposures were likely present. The donor was CMV seropositive and was included in the group of 270 or so seropositive cohort members. A peripheral blood sample was collected from each donor, and TCR beta sequencing was performed on peripheral blood mononuclear cells. Genomic DNA was extracted from the blood cell samples with the Qiagen DNeasy Blood Extraction Kit. Library method: the immunoSEQ multiplex PCR assay. For the multiplex PCR, a mixture combining 60 forward primers for TCR Vbeta segments and 13 reverse primers for TCR Jbeta segments was used. The CDR3 region of rearranged TCR beta genes was amplified from genomic DNA by a multiplex PCR assay. Amplified TCR beta libraries were sequenced as 87-base-pair reads on the Illumina HiSeq System. Per the authors' processing: A later analysis tallied 70 million to 100 million unique TCR beta chains across the 666 repertoires, and approximately 9.9 million of those chains were shared by two or more donors. Raw reads were error-corrected and collapsed into unique sequences with a nearest-neighbor algorithm that merged closely related sequences to remove PCR and sequencing errors. CDR3 sequences were aligned to IMGT reference sequences to assign V, D and J gene segments. For a sequence to be retained, a match of at least six nucleotides to both a V gene segment and a J gene segment was required. Rearrangements were classified as productive when the CDR3 lacked stop codons and remained in frame with V and J, and all other rearrangements were classified as non-productive. Following IMGT convention, CDR3 was defined as the stretch from the second conserved V-encoded cysteine up to the conserved J-encoded phenylalanine. The earlier analysis of some 550 of the donors excluded any sequence lacking an unambiguous match to a single V gene segment. An earlier analysis of over 450 of the donors classified V segments as functional when productive rearrangements were above 56.7% and as segregating when the standard deviation between donors was above 5%. A statistical classification framework was built for diagnosing cytomegalovirus status from the catalog of TCR beta chain sequences. In a later analysis, TCR nucleotide sequences were compared against IMGT/GENE-DB human TR gene sequences so that V and J genes could be assigned. The TCRdist pipeline was used in a later analysis to assign CDR3 sequences and most-parsimonious VDJ recombination scenarios. In a later analysis, each TCR beta chain was defined by its CDR3 amino acid sequence together with its V-gene family, and reads lacking a unique V-gene family were excluded. To address suspected cross-contamination and a sequencing artifact, a later analysis removed roughly 580 highly shared, low-generation-probability nucleotide sequences. In a later analysis, a clonal expansion index for each public chain was calculated from normalized within-repertoire ranks of inferred template counts. A later analysis computed generation probabilities with a VDJ recombination model fitted to out-of-frame rearrangements, and checked the results against IGoR. In a later analysis, hypergeometric tests were used to score TCR-TCR, TCR-HLA and TCR-CMV co-occurrence, with a repertoire-size bias correction applied to TCR pairs. To estimate false discovery rates, a later analysis permuted the HLA or CMV assignments 20 times. A later analysis grouped co-occurring TCRs with DBSCAN, adding TCRdist sequence similarity when clustering within HLA-allele-positive subsets. Co-occurrence clustering excluded repertoires with fewer than 30,000 or more than 120,000 public chains, plus five with anomalous nucleotide sharing. TCRdb provides this immuneACCESS table in a form limited to in-frame rearrangements. Some clones are lacking; in checked studies, under half of them reflect an unresolved V gene, and why the rest are absent is not known. D and trimming come from the DNA, and the V and J calls and clone size come from that table. The sample table holds under 200,000 clones, of which roughly two thirds were seen once. Jointly, the top ten make up 5% to 6.5% of the sample.

To note about this clone: No cognate antigen has been identified for it. At one boundary the junction diverges from the germline segment, which might be a read error.

Spanning cysteine to phenylalanine, the CDR3 consists of 15 amino acids. The entry retains the CDR3 DNA only, 45 bases that are in frame from base 1. The germline V gene (reference sequence) specifies GTSNPN as CDR1 and SVGIG as CDR2. The chain joins TRBV30 to TRBJ2-1; TRBD2 fits 8 bases in the junction. The clonotype comes from a woman aged 18 to 35 in good health and CMV-seropositive. Sequencing was performed on PBMCs. The DNA is TGTGCCTGGGCAATCGGGACTAGTGACTACAGTGAGCAGTTCTTC. The resulting protein is CAWAIGTSDYSEQFF.